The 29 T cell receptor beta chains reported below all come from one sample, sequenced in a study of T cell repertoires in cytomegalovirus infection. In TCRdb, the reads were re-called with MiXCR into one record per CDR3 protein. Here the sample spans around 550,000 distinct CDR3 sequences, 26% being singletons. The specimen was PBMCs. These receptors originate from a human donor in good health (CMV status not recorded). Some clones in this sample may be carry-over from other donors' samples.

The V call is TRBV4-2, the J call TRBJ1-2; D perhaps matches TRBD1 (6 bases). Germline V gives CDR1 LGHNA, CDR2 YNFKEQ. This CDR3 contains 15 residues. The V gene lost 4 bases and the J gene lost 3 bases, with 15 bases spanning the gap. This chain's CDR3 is CASSRETGLDYGYTF. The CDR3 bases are TGTGCCAGCAGCCGAGAGACAGGCCTGGACTATGGCTACACCTTC.

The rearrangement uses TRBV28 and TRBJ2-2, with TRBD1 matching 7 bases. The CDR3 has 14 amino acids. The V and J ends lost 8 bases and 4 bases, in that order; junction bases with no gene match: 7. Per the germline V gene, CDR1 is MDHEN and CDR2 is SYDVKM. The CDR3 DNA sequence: TGTGCCAGCTGGGAAAGGGGGCTCACCGGGGAGCTGTTTTTT. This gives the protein CASWERGLTGELFF. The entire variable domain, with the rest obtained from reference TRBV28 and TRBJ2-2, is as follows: DVKVTQSSRYLVKRTGEKVFLECVQDMDHENMFWYRQDPGLGLRLIYFSYDVKMKEKGDIPEGYSVSREKKERFSLILESASTNQTSMYLCASWERGLTGELFFGEGSRLTVL.

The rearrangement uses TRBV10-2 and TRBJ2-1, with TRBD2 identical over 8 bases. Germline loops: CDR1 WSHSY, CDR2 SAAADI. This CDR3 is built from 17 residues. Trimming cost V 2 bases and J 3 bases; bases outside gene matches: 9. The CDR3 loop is CASSEMSGRGIYNEQFF. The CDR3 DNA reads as TGCGCCAGCAGTGAGATGTCCGGGAGGGGGATCTACAATGAGCAGTTCTTC.

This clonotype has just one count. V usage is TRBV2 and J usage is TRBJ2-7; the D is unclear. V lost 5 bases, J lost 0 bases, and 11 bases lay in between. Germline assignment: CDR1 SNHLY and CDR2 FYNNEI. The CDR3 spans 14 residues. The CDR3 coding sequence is TGTGCCAGCAGTAAGGCAGGAACCTCCTACGAGCAGTACTTC. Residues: CASSKAGTSYEQYF.

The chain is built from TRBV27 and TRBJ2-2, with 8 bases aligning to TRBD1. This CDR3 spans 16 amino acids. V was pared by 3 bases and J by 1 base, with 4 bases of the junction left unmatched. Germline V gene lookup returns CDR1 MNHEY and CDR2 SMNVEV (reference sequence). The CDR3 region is CASSFVGQGNTGELFF. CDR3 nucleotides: TGTGCCAGCAGTTTTGTCGGACAGGGGAACACCGGGGAGCTGTTTTTT.

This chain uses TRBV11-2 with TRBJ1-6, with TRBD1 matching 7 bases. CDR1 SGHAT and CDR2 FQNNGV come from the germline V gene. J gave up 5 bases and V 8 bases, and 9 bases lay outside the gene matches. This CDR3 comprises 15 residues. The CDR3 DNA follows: TGTGCCAGCGGTCAGAGGGGGCTGCATAATTCACCCCTCCACTTT. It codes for CASGQRGLHNSPLHF.

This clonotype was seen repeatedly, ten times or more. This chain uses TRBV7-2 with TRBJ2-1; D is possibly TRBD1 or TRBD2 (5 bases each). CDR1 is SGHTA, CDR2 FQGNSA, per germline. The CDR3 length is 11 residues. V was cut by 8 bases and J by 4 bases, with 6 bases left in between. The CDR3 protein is CASGTYNEQFF. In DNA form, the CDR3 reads TGTGCCAGCGGGACGTACAATGAGCAGTTCTTC.

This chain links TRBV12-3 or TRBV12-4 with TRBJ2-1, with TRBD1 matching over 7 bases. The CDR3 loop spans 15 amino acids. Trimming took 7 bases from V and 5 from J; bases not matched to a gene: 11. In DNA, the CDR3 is TGTGCCAGCACCGGACCGGGACAGCCCGACAATGAGCAGTTCTTC. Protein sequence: CASTGPGQPDNEQFF.

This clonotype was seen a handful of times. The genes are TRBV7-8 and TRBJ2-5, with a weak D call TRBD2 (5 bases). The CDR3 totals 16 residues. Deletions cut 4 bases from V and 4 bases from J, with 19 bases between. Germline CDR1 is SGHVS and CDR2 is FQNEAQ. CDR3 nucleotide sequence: TGTGCCAGCAGCTCACCCCTCCGGGGAATAACAGAGACCCAGTACTTC. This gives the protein CASSSPLRGITETQYF. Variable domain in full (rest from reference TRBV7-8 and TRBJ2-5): GAGVSQSPRYKVAKRGQDVALRCDPISGHVSLFWYQQALGQGPEFLTYFQNEAQLDKSGLPSDRFFAERPEGSVSTLKIQRTQQEDSAVYLCASSSPLRGITETQYFGPGTRLLVL.

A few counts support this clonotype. The CDR3 here is CASSPDWGVTDTQYF. CDR3 nucleotides: TGTGCCAGCAGCCCCGACTGGGGAGTCACAGATACGCAGTATTTT. The chain recombines TRBV5-5 with TRBJ2-3; maybe TRBD2 (5 bases). Deletions cut 4 bases from V and 2 bases from J, with 14 bases between. The CDR3 contains 15 residues. Germline CDR1 is SGHKS and CDR2 is YYEKEE (reference sequence).

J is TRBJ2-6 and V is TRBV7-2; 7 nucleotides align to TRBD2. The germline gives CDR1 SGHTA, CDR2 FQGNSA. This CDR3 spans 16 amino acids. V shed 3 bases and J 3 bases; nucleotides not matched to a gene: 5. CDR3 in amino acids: CASSFGIAGGANVLTF. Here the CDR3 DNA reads TGTGCCAGCAGCTTTGGGATAGCGGGTGGGGCCAACGTCCTGACTTTC.

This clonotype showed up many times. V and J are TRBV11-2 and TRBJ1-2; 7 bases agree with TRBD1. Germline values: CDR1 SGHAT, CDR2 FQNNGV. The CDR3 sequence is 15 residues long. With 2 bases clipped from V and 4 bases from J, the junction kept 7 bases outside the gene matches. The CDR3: CASSLRGPAGYGYTF. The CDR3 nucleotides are TGTGCCAGCAGCTTAAGGGGGCCTGCTGGCTATGGCTACACCTTC.

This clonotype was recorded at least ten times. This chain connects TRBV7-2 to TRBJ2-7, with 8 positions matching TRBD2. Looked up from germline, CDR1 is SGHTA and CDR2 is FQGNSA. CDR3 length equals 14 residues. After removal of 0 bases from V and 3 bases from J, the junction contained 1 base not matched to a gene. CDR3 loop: CASSLAAGGYEQYF. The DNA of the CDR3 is TGTGCCAGCAGCTTAGCGGCGGGGGGCTACGAGCAGTACTTC.

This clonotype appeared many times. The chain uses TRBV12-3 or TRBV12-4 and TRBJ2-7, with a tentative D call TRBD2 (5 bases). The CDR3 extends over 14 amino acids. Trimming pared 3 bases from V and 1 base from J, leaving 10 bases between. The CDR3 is CASSLSSTSYEQYF. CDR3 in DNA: TGTGCCAGCAGTTTGTCTAGCACGTCCTACGAGCAGTACTTC.

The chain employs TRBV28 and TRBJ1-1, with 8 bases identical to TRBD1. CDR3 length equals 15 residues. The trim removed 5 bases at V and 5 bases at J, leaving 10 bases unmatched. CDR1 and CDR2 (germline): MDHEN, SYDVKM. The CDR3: CASSPRQGPKTEAFF. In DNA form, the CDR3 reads TGTGCCAGCAGTCCCCGACAGGGGCCAAAAACTGAAGCTTTCTTT.

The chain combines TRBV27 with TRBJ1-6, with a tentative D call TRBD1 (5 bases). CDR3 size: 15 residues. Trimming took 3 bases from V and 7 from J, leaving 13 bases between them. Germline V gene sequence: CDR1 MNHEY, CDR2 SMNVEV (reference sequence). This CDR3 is CASSLSAGRNSPLHF. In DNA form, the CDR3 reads TGTGCCAGCAGTTTGAGTGCAGGGCGGAATTCACCCCTCCACTTT.

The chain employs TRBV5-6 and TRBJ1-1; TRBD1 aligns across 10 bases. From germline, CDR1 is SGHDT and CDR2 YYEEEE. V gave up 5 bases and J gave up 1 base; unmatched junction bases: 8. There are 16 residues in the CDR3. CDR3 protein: CASRSGTGVTNTEAFF. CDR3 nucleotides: TGTGCCAGCAGATCCGGGACAGGGGTCACGAACACTGAAGCTTTCTTT.

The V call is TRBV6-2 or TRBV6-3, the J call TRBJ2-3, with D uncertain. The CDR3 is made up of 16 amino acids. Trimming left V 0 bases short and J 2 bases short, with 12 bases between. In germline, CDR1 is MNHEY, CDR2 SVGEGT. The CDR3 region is CASSYSSQTPTDTQYF. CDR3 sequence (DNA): TGTGCCAGCAGTTACTCGAGCCAGACTCCCACAGATACGCAGTATTTT.

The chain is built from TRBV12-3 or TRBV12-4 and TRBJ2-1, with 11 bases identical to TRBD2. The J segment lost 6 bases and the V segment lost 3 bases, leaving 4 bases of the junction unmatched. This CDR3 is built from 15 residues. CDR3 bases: TGTGCCAGCAGTTTTTTCACTAGCGGGAGCAATGAGCAGTTCTTC. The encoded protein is CASSFFTSGSNEQFF.

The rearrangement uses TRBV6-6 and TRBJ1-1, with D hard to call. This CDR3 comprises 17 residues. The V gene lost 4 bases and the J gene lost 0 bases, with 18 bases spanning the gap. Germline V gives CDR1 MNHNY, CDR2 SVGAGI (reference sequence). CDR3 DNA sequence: TGTGCCAGCAGTTCCCCCACATCGTCTTCTATGAACACTGAAGCTTTCTTT. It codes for CASSSPTSSSMNTEAFF.

Here the CDR3 reads CASSLVARSEAFF. The CDR3 DNA sequence: TGTGCCAGCAGCTTAGTTGCTCGTTCTGAAGCTTTCTTT. The J gene is TRBJ1-1, the V gene TRBV7-2; no clear D gene. Trimming cost V 1 base and J 6 bases, with 9 bases left between them. Germline V gives CDR1 SGHTA, CDR2 FQGNSA. The CDR3 is 13 amino acids.

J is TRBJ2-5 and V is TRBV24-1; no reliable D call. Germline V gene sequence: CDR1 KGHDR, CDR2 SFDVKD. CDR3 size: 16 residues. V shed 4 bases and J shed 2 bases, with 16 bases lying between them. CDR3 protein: CATSDPSRGSQETQYF. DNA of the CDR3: TGTGCCACCAGTGACCCCAGCCGAGGTTCGCAAGAGACCCAGTACTTC.

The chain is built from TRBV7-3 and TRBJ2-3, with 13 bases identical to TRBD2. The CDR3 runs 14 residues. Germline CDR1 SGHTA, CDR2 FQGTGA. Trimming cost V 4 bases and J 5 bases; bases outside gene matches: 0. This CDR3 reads CASSWTSGRDTQYF. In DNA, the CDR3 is TGTGCCAGCAGCTGGACTAGCGGGAGAGATACGCAGTATTTT.

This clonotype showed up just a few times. The CDR3 protein is CSARTDSRETQYF. In nucleotides, the CDR3 is TGCAGTGCTAGGACCGACAGCAGGGAGACCCAGTACTTC. The chain has TRBV20-1 and TRBJ2-5; maybe TRBD1 (5 bases). The germline V gene encodes CDR1 DFQATT and CDR2 SNEGSKA (reference sequence). V was cut by 3 bases and J by 5 bases, with 13 bases left in between. The CDR3 sequence is 13 residues long.

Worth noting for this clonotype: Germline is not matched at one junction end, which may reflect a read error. CDR3 sequence reads: CTSSLSVGGQETQYF. The CDR3 DNA sequence: TGTACCAGCAGCTTAAGCGTCGGGGGCCAAGAGACCCAGTACTTC. V is TRBV7-6 and J is TRBJ2-5; weak D call: TRBD2 (6 bases). The CDR3 covers 15 residues. The germline V gene encodes CDR1 SGHVS and CDR2 FNYEAQ.

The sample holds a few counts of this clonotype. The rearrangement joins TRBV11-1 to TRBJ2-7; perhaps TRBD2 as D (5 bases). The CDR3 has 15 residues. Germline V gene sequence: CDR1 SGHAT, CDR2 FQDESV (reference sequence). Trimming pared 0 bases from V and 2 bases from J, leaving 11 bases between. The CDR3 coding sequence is TGTGCCAGCAGCTTAGCGTGGACTGAAACCTACGAGCAGTACTTC. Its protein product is CASSLAWTETYEQYF.

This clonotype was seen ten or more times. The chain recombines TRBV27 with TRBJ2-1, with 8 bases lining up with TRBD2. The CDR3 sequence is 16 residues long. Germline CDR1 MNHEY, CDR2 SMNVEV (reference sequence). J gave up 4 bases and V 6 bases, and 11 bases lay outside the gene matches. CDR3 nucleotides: TGTGCCAGCAGCCTGGGGGGAGCGGGAGTGTACAATGAGCAGTTCTTC. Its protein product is CASSLGGAGVYNEQFF.

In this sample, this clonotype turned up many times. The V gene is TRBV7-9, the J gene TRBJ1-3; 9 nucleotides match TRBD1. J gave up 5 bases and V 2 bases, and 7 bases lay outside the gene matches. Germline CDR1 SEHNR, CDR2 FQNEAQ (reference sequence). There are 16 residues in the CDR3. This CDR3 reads CASSLNTGTGRNTIYF. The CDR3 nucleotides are TGTGCCAGCAGCTTAAATACCGGGACAGGGCGAAACACCATATATTTT.

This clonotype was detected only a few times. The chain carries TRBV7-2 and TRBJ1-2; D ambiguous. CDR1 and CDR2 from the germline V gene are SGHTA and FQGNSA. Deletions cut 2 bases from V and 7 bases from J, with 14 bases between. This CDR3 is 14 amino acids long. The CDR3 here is CASSLPGTGRGYTF. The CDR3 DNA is TGTGCCAGCAGCTTACCGGGAACGGGCCGTGGCTACACCTTC.